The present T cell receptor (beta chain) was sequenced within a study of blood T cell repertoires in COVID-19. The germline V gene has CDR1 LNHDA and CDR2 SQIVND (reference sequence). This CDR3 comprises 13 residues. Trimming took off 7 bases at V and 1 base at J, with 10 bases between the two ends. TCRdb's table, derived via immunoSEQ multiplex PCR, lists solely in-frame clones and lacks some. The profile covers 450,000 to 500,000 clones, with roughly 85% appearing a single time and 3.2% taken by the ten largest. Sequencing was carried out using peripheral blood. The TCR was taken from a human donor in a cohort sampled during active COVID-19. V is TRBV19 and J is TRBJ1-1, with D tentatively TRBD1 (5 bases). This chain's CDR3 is CASTPGGNTEAFF. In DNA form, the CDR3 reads TGTGCCAGTACCCCGGGGGGGAACACTGAAGCTTTCTTT.